Listed below are T cell receptor beta chains from one sample, sequenced in a study of blood T cell repertoires in COVID-19. The assay was immunoSEQ multiplex PCR, and TCRdb's table has in-frame clones only and misses some. Of about 130,000 clones in the sample, roughly three quarters were seen once. The sample comprised peripheral blood. The receptors derive from a woman in her 70s with COVID-19, enrolled during active disease. CDR3s include the opening cysteine and the closing phenylalanine or tryptophan. A D gene is named only where the DNA matches it firmly. Only some rows state a clone size, as once, few, many or a class for expanded clones.

D	V	J	size	CDR3	DNA
TRBD1	TRBV7-8	TRBJ1-5	NA	CASSSPGATGGLYSNQPQHF	TGTGCCAGCAGCTCACCAGGTGCGACAGGGGGCCTCTATAGCAATCAGCCCCAGCATTTT
NA	TRBV5-5	TRBJ2-2	NA	CASSFFQNTGELFF	TGTGCCAGCAGCTTTTTTCAGAACACCGGGGAGCTGTTTTTT
TRBD2	TRBV4-1	TRBJ2-7	NA	CASSHELAVNYEQYF	TGCGCCAGCAGCCATGAGCTAGCGGTAAACTACGAGCAGTACTTC
NA	TRBV5-1	TRBJ2-5	NA	CASSLGGVQETQYF	TGCGCCAGCAGCTTGGGCGGGGTCCAAGAGACCCAGTACTTC
NA	TRBV7-2	TRBJ1-4	NA	CASSSRGWTATNEKLFF	TGTGCCAGCAGCTCCCGAGGTTGGACAGCAACTAATGAAAAACTGTTTTTT
TRBD1	TRBV7-2	TRBJ2-7	NA	CASSLGVTGGYEQYF	TGTGCCAGCAGCTTAGGAGTTACAGGGGGCTACGAGCAGTACTTC
NA	TRBV6-1	TRBJ2-7	NA	CASSDNPTPNF	TGTGCCAGCAGTGATAACCCGACTCCCAATTTC
NA	TRBV4-1	TRBJ1-2	NA	CASSPHTVRYGYTF	TGCGCCAGCAGCCCACACACCGTCCGCTATGGCTACACCTTC
TRBD1	TRBV4-3	TRBJ1-6	NA	CASSQDPGTERNSPLHF	TGCGCCAGCAGCCAAGATCCTGGGACAGAACGTAATTCACCCCTCCACTTT
TRBD1	TRBV29-1	TRBJ2-5	NA	CSVGSGDRGYETQYF	TGCAGCGTTGGATCCGGTGACAGGGGGTACGAGACCCAGTACTTC
TRBD1	TRBV5-4	TRBJ1-6	NA	CASSSGTEDSPLHF	TGTGCCAGCAGCTCCGGGACAGAGGATTCACCCCTCCACTTT
NA	TRBV18	TRBJ1-1	NA	CASSPLLATEAFF	TGTGCCAGCTCACCACTATTAGCGACTGAAGCTTTCTTT
NA	TRBV10-3	TRBJ1-6	many	CAISETGLNSPLHF	TGTGCCATCAGCGAAACAGGGTTAAATTCACCCCTCCACTTT
NA	TRBV5-4	TRBJ1-1	NA	CASSRGGDTEAFF	TGTGCCAGCAGCCGAGGGGGGGACACTGAAGCTTTCTTT
NA	TRBV7-9	TRBJ2-2	NA	CASSSLGTQNTGELFF	TGTGCCAGCAGCTCCCTTGGGACACAGAACACCGGGGAGCTGTTTTTT
NA	TRBV30	TRBJ1-2	NA	CAWTRLGLNYGYTF	TGTGCCTGGACTCGTTTGGGGCTTAACTATGGCTACACCTTC
NA	TRBV6-1	TRBJ2-5	NA	CASSDAGRETQYF	TGTGCCAGCAGTGATGCGGGGAGGGAGACCCAGTACTTC
NA	TRBV27	TRBJ1-1	NA	CASSFKRRAPEAFF	TGTGCCAGCAGTTTTAAAAGGAGGGCCCCTGAAGCTTTCTTT
TRBD1	TRBV11-2	TRBJ2-1	NA	CASSPGTGGRDEQFF	TGTGCCAGCAGCCCAGGGACAGGGGGGCGGGATGAGCAGTTCTTC
TRBD2	TRBV7-2	TRBJ2-5	once	CASSFLRGAWGETQYF	TGTGCCAGCAGCTTCCTGCGGGGGGCCTGGGGGGAGACCCAGTACTTC
NA	TRBV3-1/TRBV3-2	TRBJ1-1	NA	CASSLLRGNTEAFF	TGTGCCAGCAGCCTACTACGGGGGAACACTGAAGCTTTCTTT
NA	TRBV3-1/TRBV3-2	TRBJ1-4	NA	CASSQGSGQPKLFF	TGTGCCAGCAGCCAAGGGTCGGGACAACCAAAACTGTTTTTT
NA	TRBV5-1	TRBJ1-3	NA	CASSPRGVSGNTIYF	TGCGCCAGCAGCCCTAGGGGTGTCTCGGGAAACACCATATATTTT
NA	TRBV18	TRBJ1-1	NA	CASSPWATNTEAFF	TGTGCCAGCTCACCTTGGGCCACGAACACTGAAGCTTTCTTT
TRBD2	TRBV2	TRBJ2-1	NA	CASSEGLVRNEQFF	TGTGCCAGCAGTGAGGGACTAGTCCGAAATGAGCAGTTCTTC
NA	TRBV9	TRBJ2-3	once	CASSPTIRDTQYF	TGTGCCAGCAGCCCGACTATCCGGGATACGCAGTATTTT
NA	TRBV11-2	TRBJ1-6	NA	CASSGLYNSPLHF	TGTGCCAGCAGTGGCTTGTATAATTCACCCCTCCACTTT
TRBD1	TRBV9	TRBJ1-1	NA	CASSAQGGTEAFF	TGTGCCAGCAGCGCCCAGGGGGGCACTGAAGCTTTCTTT
TRBD1	TRBV2	TRBJ1-2	once	CASSTGTDYYGYTF	TGTGCCAGCAGTACCGGGACAGATTACTATGGCTACACCTTC
TRBD1	TRBV29-1	TRBJ2-7	once	CSVERGDRGYPYEQYF	TGCAGCGTTGAAAGGGGGGACAGGGGGTATCCCTACGAGCAGTACTTC
NA	TRBV28	TRBJ1-2	once	CASQRYSGGYTF	TGTGCCAGCCAGAGGTATTCTGGAGGCTACACCTTC
NA	TRBV5-4	TRBJ2-5	NA	CASSLQGGETQYF	TGTGCCAGCAGCTTACAGGGTGGTGAGACCCAGTACTTC
NA	TRBV19	TRBJ2-5	NA	CASSTHGGTQYF	TGTGCCAGTAGTACCCACGGGGGGACCCAGTACTTC
TRBD1	TRBV6-6	TRBJ1-2	few	CASSYTTGAEGYTF	TGTGCCAGCAGTTACACCACAGGGGCAGAGGGCTACACCTTC
TRBD2	TRBV4-2	TRBJ2-1	few	CASIGTRGGYNEQFF	TGTGCCAGCATCGGGACGCGGGGGGGTTACAATGAGCAGTTCTTC
NA	TRBV12-3/TRBV12-4	TRBJ1-2	NA	CASSLNQFYGYTF	TGTGCCAGCAGTTTAAACCAGTTCTATGGCTACACCTTC
NA	TRBV6-6	TRBJ1-1	NA	CASSDVADTEAFF	TGTGCCAGCAGCGACGTAGCAGACACTGAAGCTTTCTTT
TRBD1	TRBV25-1	TRBJ2-7	NA	CASGDRNSFYEQYF	TGTGCCAGCGGGGACAGGAACTCTTTCTACGAGCAGTACTTC
NA	TRBV2	TRBJ2-6	few	CASRTTHSGANVLTF	TGTGCCAGCAGGACTACCCACTCTGGGGCCAACGTCCTGACTTTC
TRBD1	TRBV9	TRBJ2-7	NA	CASSLRQGAYEQYF	TGTGCCAGCAGCCTACGGCAGGGGGCCTACGAGCAGTACTTC
NA	TRBV19	TRBJ1-1	NA	CASSIGAEGEAFF	TGTGCCAGTAGTATCGGGGCGGAGGGAGAAGCTTTCTTT
NA	TRBV6-2/TRBV6-3	TRBJ2-5	NA	CASSYEETQYF	TGTGCCAGCAGTTACGAGGAGACCCAGTACTTC
NA	TRBV28	TRBJ1-5	NA	CASSFESNQHF	TGTGCCAGCAGTTTCGAGTCAAATCAGCATTTT
NA	TRBV7-6	TRBJ2-7	NA	CASSTQGGASYEQYF	TGTGCCAGCAGCACCCAGGGGGGCGCCTCCTACGAGCAGTACTTC
TRBD2	TRBV5-1	TRBJ2-5	NA	CASSWTSGGSETQYF	TGCGCCAGCTCCTGGACTAGCGGGGGATCAGAGACCCAGTACTTC
TRBD1	TRBV11-3	TRBJ2-7	few	CASSAGQGAPYEQYF	TGTGCCAGCAGCGCGGGACAGGGGGCTCCCTACGAGCAGTACTTC
NA	TRBV6-2/TRBV6-3	TRBJ1-3	NA	CASSFLSGNTIYF	TGTGCCAGCAGTTTCCTCTCTGGAAACACCATATATTTT
TRBD1	TRBV7-9	TRBJ1-1	NA	CASSTPTGPFREAFF	TGTGCCAGCAGCACCCCGACAGGGCCCTTTCGAGAAGCTTTCTTT
TRBD2	TRBV14	TRBJ2-1	NA	CASSRRTSASSYNEQFF	TGTGCCAGCAGCAGACGGACTAGCGCGAGCTCCTACAATGAGCAGTTCTTC
NA	TRBV15	TRBJ1-6	many	CATSIDGGNSPLHF	TGTGCCACCAGCATCGACGGAGGAAATTCACCCCTCCACTTT
TRBD1	TRBV11-2	TRBJ1-6	few	CASSITGQGYSPLHF	TGTGCCAGCAGCATAACGGGACAGGGCTACTCACCCCTCCACTTT
TRBD1	TRBV28	TRBJ1-2	NA	CASSFPPGQGAPGYGYTF	TGTGCCAGCAGTTTTCCACCGGGACAGGGGGCGCCTGGCTATGGCTACACCTTC
TRBD1	TRBV6-1	TRBJ1-2	NA	CASSEGISGGGNYGYTF	TGTGCCAGCAGTGAAGGGATCTCAGGGGGAGGTAACTATGGCTACACCTTC